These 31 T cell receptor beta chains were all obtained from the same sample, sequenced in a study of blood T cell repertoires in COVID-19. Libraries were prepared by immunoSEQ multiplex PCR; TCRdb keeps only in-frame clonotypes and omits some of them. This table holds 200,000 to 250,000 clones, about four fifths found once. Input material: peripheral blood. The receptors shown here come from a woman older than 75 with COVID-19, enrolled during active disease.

The CDR3 protein is CASGMGQGEETQYF. In DNA form, the CDR3 reads TGTGCTAGTGGTATGGGACAGGGGGAAGAGACCCAGTACTTC. The J gene is TRBJ2-5, the V gene TRBV12-5; 11 bases agree with TRBD1. This CDR3 spans 14 amino acids. Germline lookup yields CDR1 LGHNT and CDR2 FRNRAP. V was clipped by 5 bases and J by 3 bases; unmatched bases: 2.

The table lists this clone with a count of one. The CDR3 bases are TGTGCCAGCAGCCCGCCTACTTACAGGGGCGGACAGCCCCAGCATTTT. This translates into CASSPPTYRGGQPQHF. The V gene is TRBV5-8, the J gene TRBJ1-5; 7 positions match TRBD1. Germline CDR1 is SGHTS and CDR2 is YDEGEE. J was trimmed by 7 bases and V by 4 bases; bases with no gene match: 14. The length of the CDR3 is 16 residues.

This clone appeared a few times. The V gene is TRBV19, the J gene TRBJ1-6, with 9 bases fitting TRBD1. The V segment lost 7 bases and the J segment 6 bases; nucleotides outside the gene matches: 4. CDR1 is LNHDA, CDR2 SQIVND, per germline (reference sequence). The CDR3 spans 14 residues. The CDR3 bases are TGTGCCAGTACCCAGACAGGGGGTAATTCACCCCTCCACTTT. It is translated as CASTQTGGNSPLHF. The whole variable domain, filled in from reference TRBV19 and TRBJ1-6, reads DGGITQSPKYLFRKEGQNVTLSCEQNLNHDAMYWYRQDPGQGLRLIYYSQIVNDFQKGDIAEGYSVSREKKESFPLTVTSAQKNPTAFYLCASTQTGGNSPLHFGNGTRLTVT.

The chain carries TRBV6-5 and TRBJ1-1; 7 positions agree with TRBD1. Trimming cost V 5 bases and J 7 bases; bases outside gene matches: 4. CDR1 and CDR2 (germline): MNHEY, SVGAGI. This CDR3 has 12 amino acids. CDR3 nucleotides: TGTGCCAGCAGTACTCCAGGGGGTGAAGCTTTCTTT. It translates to CASSTPGGEAFF.

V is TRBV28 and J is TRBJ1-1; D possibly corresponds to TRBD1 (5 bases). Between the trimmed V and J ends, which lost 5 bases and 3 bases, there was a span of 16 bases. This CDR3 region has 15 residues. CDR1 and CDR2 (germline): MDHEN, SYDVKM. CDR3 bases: TGTGCCAGCAGTCCGGCGACAGCCACATACACTGAAGCTTTCTTT. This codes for CASSPATATYTEAFF. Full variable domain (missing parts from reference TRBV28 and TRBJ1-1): DVKVTQSSRYLVKRTGEKVFLECVQDMDHENMFWYRQDPGLGLRLIYFSYDVKMKEKGDIPEGYSVSREKKERFSLILESASTNQTSMYLCASSPATATYTEAFFGQGTRLTVV.

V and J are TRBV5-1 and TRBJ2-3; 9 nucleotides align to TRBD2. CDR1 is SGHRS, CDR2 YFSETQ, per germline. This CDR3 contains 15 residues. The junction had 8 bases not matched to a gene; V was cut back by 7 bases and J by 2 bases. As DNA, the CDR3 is TGCGCCAGCTCGATGACTAGCGGATACACAGATACGCAGTATTTT. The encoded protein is CASSMTSGYTDTQYF.

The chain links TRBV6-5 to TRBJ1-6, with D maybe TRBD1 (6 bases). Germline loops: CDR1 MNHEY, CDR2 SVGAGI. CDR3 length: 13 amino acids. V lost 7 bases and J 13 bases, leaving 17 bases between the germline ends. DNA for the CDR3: TGTGCCAGCAAGGGTAGGGGGGGGTCTCCCCTCCACTTT. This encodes CASKGRGGSPLHF.

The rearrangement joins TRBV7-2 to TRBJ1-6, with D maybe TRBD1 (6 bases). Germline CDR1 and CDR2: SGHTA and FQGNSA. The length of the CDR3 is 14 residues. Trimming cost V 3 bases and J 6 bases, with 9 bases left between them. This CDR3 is CASSLTGFNSPLHF. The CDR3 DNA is TGTGCCAGCAGCTTGACAGGATTTAATTCACCCCTCCACTTT.

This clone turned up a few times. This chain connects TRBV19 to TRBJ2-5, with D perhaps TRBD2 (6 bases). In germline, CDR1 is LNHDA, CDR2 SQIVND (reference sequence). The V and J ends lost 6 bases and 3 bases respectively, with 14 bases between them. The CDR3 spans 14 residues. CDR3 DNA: TGTGCCAGTAGACCGGCGGGATTGAAAGAGACCCAGTACTTC. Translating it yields CASRPAGLKETQYF.

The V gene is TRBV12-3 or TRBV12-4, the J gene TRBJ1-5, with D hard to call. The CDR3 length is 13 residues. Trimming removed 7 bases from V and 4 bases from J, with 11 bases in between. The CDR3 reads CASKYEGNQPQHF. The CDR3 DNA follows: TGTGCCAGCAAGTACGAGGGAAATCAGCCCCAGCATTTT.

CDR3 sequence: CSARSPPNEKLFF. CDR3 coding DNA: TGCAGCGCCAGAAGTCCCCCTAATGAAAAACTGTTTTTT. V is TRBV29-1 and J is TRBJ1-4, with D unresolved. The CDR3 has 13 residues. V lost 7 bases and J 3 bases, leaving 12 bases between the germline ends. Germline CDR1 reads SQVTM; CDR2 reads ANQGSEA.

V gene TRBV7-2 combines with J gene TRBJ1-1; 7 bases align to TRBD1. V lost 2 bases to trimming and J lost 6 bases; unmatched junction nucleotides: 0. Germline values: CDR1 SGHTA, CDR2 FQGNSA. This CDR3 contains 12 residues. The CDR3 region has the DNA TGTGCCAGCAGCTTAACAGGGGCTGAAGCTTTCTTT. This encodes CASSLTGAEAFF.

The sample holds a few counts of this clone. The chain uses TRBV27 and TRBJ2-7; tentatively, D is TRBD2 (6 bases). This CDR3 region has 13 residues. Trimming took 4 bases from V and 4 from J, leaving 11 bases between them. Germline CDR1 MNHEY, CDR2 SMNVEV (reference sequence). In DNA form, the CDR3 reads TGTGCCAGCAGTTCCCCGGACTATTACGAGCAGTACTTC. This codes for CASSSPDYYEQYF.

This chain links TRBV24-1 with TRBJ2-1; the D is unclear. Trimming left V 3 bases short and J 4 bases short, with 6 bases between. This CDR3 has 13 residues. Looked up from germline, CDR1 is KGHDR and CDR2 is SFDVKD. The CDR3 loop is CATSDATYNEQFF. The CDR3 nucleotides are TGTGCCACCAGTGATGCTACTTACAATGAGCAGTTCTTC.

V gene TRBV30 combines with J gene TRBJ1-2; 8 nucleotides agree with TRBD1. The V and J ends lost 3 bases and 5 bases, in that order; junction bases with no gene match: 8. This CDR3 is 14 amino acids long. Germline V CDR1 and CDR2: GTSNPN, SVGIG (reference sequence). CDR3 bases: TGTGCCTGGAGAGCTATTAGGACAGGGTATGGCTACACCTTC. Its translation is CAWRAIRTGYGYTF.

The CDR3 sequence: CARGTGSGEQYF. The CDR3 DNA is TGTGCCAGGGGGACAGGGTCGGGCGAGCAGTACTTC. V is TRBV2 and J is TRBJ2-7, with 9 bases fitting TRBD1. The CDR3 has 12 amino acids. The V gene end was trimmed by 9 bases and the J gene end by 6 bases; junction bases not matched to a gene: 6. CDR1 is SNHLY and CDR2 is FYNNEI in the germline V gene.

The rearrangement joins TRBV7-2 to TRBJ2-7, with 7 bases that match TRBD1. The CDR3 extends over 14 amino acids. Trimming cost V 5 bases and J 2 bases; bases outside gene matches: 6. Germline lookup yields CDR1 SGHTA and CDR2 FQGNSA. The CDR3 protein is CASSRSTGPYEQYF. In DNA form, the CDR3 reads TGTGCCAGCAGCAGGTCGACAGGGCCCTACGAGCAGTACTTC.

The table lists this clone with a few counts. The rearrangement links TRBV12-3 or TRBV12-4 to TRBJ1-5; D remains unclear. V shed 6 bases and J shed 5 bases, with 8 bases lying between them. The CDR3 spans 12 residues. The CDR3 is CASSLEYQPQHF. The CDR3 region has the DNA TGTGCCAGCAGCCTTGAGTATCAGCCCCAGCATTTT.

CDR3 region: CASLGQGARQPQHF. The CDR3 DNA follows: TGTGCCAGCCTGGGACAGGGGGCACGTCAGCCCCAGCATTTT. V and J are TRBV28 and TRBJ1-5; 12 nucleotides line up with TRBD1. With V trimmed by 8 bases and J by 6 bases, 5 bases remained unmatched. The germline CDR1 and CDR2 sequences are MDHEN and SYDVKM. This CDR3 comprises 14 residues.

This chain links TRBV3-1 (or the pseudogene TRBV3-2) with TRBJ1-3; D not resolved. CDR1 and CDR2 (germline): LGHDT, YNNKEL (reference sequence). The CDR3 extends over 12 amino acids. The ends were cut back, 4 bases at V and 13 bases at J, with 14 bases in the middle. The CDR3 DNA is TGTGCCAGCAGCCGCCTGGAGGGAGAAATATATTTT. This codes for CASSRLEGEIYF.

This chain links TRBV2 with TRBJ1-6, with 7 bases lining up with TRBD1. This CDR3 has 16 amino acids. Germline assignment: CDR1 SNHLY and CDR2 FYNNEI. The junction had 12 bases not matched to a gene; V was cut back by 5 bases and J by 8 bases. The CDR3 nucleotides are TGTGCCAGCAGTTTACAGGGGTTGGGGATTGATTCACCCCTCCACTTT. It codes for CASSLQGLGIDSPLHF. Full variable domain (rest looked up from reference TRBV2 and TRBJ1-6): EPEVTQTPSHQVTQMGQEVILRCVPISNHLYFYWYRQILGQKVEFLVSFYNNEISEKSEIFDDQFSVERPDGSNFTLKIRSTKLEDSAMYFCASSLQGLGIDSPLHFGNGTRLTVT.

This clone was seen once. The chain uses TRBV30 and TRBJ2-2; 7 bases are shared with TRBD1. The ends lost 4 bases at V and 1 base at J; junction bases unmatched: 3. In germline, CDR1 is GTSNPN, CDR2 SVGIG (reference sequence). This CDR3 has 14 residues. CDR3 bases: TGTGCCTGGAAAGGGGGCCTGAACACCGGGGAGCTGTTTTTT. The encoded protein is CAWKGGLNTGELFF.

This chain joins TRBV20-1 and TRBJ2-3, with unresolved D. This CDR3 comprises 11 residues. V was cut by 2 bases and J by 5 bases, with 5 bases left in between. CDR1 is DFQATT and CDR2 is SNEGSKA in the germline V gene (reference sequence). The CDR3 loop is CSARQEDTQYF. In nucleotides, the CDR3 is TGCAGTGCTAGACAGGAAGATACGCAGTATTTT.

CDR3 nucleotides: TGTGCCAGCAGCGGGCTAGCTCGGGGTAGGGGCAATCAGCCCCAGCATTTT. Translation: CASSGLARGRGNQPQHF. This chain uses TRBV7-2 with TRBJ1-5; no reliable D call. V lost 5 bases, J lost 2 bases, and 19 bases lay in between. CDR1 and CDR2 (germline): SGHTA, FQGNSA. CDR3 size: 17 residues.

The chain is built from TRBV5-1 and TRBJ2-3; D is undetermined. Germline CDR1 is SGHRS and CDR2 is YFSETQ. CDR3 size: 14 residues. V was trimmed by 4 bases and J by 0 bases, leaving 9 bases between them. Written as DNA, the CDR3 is TGCGCCAGCAGCACTGGTCCGAGCACAGATACGCAGTATTTT. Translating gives CASSTGPSTDTQYF.

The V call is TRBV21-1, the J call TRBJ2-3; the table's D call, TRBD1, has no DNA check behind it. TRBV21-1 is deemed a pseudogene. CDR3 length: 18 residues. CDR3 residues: CASSKPGAPGQNTDTQYF. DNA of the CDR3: TGTGCCAGCAGCAAACCCGGGGCGCCGGGACAGAACACAGATACGCAGTATTTT.

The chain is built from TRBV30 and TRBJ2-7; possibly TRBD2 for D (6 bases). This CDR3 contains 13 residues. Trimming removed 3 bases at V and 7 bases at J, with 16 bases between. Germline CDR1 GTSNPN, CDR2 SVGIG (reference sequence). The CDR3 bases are TGTGCCTGGAGCAAAACACGGGCGGGGGAGCAGTACTTC. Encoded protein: CAWSKTRAGEQYF.

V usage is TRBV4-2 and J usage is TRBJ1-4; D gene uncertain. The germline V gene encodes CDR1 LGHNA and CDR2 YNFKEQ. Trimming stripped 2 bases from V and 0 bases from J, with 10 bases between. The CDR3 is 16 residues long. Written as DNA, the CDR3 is TGTGCCAGCAGCCAAAGCGCACTTGCAACTAATGAAAAACTGTTTTTT. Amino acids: CASSQSALATNEKLFF.

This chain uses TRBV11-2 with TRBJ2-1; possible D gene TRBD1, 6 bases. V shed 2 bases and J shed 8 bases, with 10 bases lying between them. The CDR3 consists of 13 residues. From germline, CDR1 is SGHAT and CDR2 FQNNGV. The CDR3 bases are TGTGCCAGCAGCTTATACAGGGTCGATGAGCAGTTCTTC. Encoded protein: CASSLYRVDEQFF.

CDR3 sequence (DNA): TGTGCCAGCAGGGAGTGGGGGCACTCCTACAATGAGCAGTTCTTC. Amino acid sequence: CASREWGHSYNEQFF. The J gene is TRBJ2-1, the V gene TRBV27, with a weak D call TRBD1 (6 bases). The CDR3 loop spans 15 amino acids. Germline assignment: CDR1 MNHEY and CDR2 SMNVEV (reference sequence). V was shortened by 6 bases and J by 0 bases, with 12 bases between the two germline ends.

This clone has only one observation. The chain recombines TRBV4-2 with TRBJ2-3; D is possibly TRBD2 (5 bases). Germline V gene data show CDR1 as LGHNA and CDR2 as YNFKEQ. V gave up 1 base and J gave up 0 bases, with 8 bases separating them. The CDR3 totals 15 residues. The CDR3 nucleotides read TGTGCCAGCAGCCAAGGCAGCGGTAGCACAGATACGCAGTATTTT. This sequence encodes CASSQGSGSTDTQYF.